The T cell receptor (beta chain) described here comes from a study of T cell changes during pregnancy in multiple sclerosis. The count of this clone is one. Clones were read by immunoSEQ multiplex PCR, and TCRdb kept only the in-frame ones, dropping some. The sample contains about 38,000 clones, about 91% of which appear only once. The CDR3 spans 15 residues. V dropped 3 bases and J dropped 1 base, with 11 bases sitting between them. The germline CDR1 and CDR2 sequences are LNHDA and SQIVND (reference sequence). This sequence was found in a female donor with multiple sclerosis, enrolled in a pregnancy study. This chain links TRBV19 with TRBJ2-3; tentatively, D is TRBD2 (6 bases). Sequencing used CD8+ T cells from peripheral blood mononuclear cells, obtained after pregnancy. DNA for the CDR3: TGTGCCAGTAGTATGGGGGGAGTCGGCACAGATACGCAGTATTTT. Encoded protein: CASSMGGVGTDTQYF.